Listed here is a single TCR beta chain. Which antigen it targets is not known. Nothing much larger sits one base from this clone, and base qualities are not available. The immunoSEQ Assay, a bias-controlled multiplex PCR, was used to amplify TCRbeta CDR3 regions from genomic DNA. The authors processed their data as follows. Within the assay, amplification of reference gene primers was used to estimate how many nucleated cells each sample contained. To quantify the absolute abundance of each unique TCRbeta CDR3 rearrangement, sequence reads were collapsed and filtered. Productive Simpson clonality was computed per sample as the square root of Simpson's diversity index over productive rearrangements. The source is immuneACCESS, and TCRdb retained only in-frame sequences with V and J called. Part of the clones is not carried over; for the studies checked, unresolved V genes explain less than half of this, and the remainder is unexplained. V, J and clone size are those of that table, while D and trimming were read from the DNA. In all, the sample holds about 190,000 clones, and 65% to 85% of those were seen once. 3.2% of the sample comes from the top ten.

The data originate from a study of blood T cell repertoires in COVID-19 (dated by TCRdb to between 2020 and 2021). In the study overall: Collaborator samples came from the United States, Italy and Spain and covered acute and convalescent phases of COVID-19. The prospective study material was composed of cDNA or gDNA derived from T cells, B-cell-depleted T cells, or PBMCs. The dataset comprised deeply sampled blood TCRbeta repertoires from subjects exposed to, actively infected with, or recovered from COVID-19. The repertoires were released in a freely available public database meant as a resource for research on the immune response to SARS-CoV-2. Where available, HLA class I and class II types were taken from metadata supplied by the sample provider and were not determined by assay-based typing. Nearly every sample came with metadata listing a de-identified subject ID, COVID-19 status, age in years and sex. The samples were drawn from two sources: the first 160 participants of the ongoing ImmuneRACE study, and 1,200 or so subjects contributed by 6 global collaborators.

The CDR3, from cysteine to phenylalanine, totals 13 residues. The sequence is cut down to CDR3 DNA, 39 bases in frame from base 1. From V the trimming removes 3 bases and from J it removes 13 bases, while the gene matches leave 8 bases of the junction unaccounted for. Reading the germline V gene gives CDR1 MDHEN and CDR2 SYDVKM. What the study reported, not specific to this receptor: How much clinical and demographic metadata was included differed by source and by participant, and the metadata was provided uncurated.

In the prospective study, participants were roughly 18 to 89 years old, resided in approximately 22 geographic areas of the United States, and were enrolled through a virtual design. In the prospective study, cohorts were assigned on the basis of participant-reported clinical history obtained from a screening survey and a study questionnaire. Recovered participants in ImmuneRACE Cohort 3 were defined as having two consecutive negative NP/OP PCR tests, clearance from a healthcare professional, or resolution of symptoms. In the prospective study, mobile phlebotomists collected whole blood, serum and a nasopharyngeal or oropharyngeal swab from each participant. Over a roughly 2-month period, participants in the prospective study had the option of providing additional blood draws and questionnaires. Before DNA extraction, blood samples from the prospective study were shipped at room temperature or frozen.

This TCR came from a woman in her twenties or thirties who had recovered from COVID-19. Material for sequencing was PBMCs or T cells enriched from blood (not recorded which). The chain was built from TRBV28 and TRBJ1-4, and 7 junctional nucleotides match TRBD1. The bases are TGTGCCAGCAGTTTGCCCAGGGGGAATATACTGTTTTTT. It translates to CASSLPRGNILFF. Extended through the reference TRBV28 and TRBJ1-4 proteins, this CDR3 yields the full variable domain: DVKVTQSSRYLVKRTGEKVFLECVQDMDHENMFWYRQDPGLGLRLIYFSYDVKMKEKGDIPEGYSVSREKKERFSLILESASTNQTSMYLCASSLPRGNILFFGSGTQLSVL.